This T cell receptor beta chain emerged from a study of blood T cell repertoires in COVID-19. Study information: The analysed material was cDNA or gDNA that came from T cells, B-cell-depleted T cells, or PBMCs.

V was cut by 0 bases and J by 0 bases, with 8 bases left in between. From germline, CDR1 is GTSNPN and CDR2 SVGIG (reference sequence). The CDR3 runs 14 residues. Seattle patients were enrolled while actively infected and followed longitudinally. Profiling relied on immunoSEQ multiplex PCR, and the TCRdb table lists in-frame clones only, not all of them. The table includes nearly 350,000 clones, 87% detected once. This clone was observed a handful of times. Input material: peripheral blood. This chain connects TRBV30 to TRBJ1-2; D remains ambiguous. This TCR came from a woman in her forties or fifties with COVID-19, enrolled during active disease. The CDR3 protein is CAWSVALANYGYTF. CDR3 in DNA: TGTGCCTGGAGTGTAGCCTTAGCTAACTATGGCTACACCTTC.